The 8 T cell receptor beta chains presented below share a single source sample, sequenced in a study of memory CD4+ T cells and cytomegalovirus serostatus. Generated by immunoSEQ multiplex PCR, the TCRdb table keeps only in-frame clones and is missing some. The sample contains about 48,000 clones, roughly 78% of which appear only once. Single viable CD3+CD4+CD8-CD45RO+ cells were sorted as the memory CD4+ T cells. The sample was memory CD4+ T cells from blood. The origin of the receptors is an adult in good health and CMV-seronegative.

The genes are TRBV27 and TRBJ1-5, with D tentatively TRBD1 (6 bases). Trimming removed 5 bases from V and 7 bases from J, with 18 bases in between. The CDR3 length is 15 residues. CDR1 and CDR2 (germline): MNHEY, SMNVEV (reference sequence). CDR3 nucleotides: TGTGCCAGCAGTACCTTCGGACAGTCTGACCAGCCCCAGCATTTT. Translating gives CASSTFGQSDQPQHF.

The rearrangement joins TRBV14 to TRBJ2-3; 12 bases are shared with TRBD2. Germline trimming cut 4 bases from V and 6 bases from J; bases unmatched to any gene: 5. CDR3 length: 15 residues. The V gene's germline CDR1 is SGHDN and CDR2 FVKESK. The CDR3 DNA reads TGTGCCAGCAGCCTACTAGCGGGAGGTTTTGATACGCAGTATTTT. This sequence encodes CASSLLAGGFDTQYF.

This clone has a single count. This rearrangement joins TRBV7-2 to TRBJ1-4, with D tentatively TRBD1 (6 bases). V lost 5 bases and J 4 bases, leaving 11 bases between the germline ends. The CDR3 length is 14 residues. CDR1 SGHTA and CDR2 FQGNSA come from the germline V gene. CDR3 amino acids: CASSPDRFNEKLFF. CDR3 nucleotides: TGTGCCAGCAGCCCCGACAGGTTTAATGAAAAACTGTTTTTT.

V is TRBV5-1 and J is TRBJ2-1; 12 bases agree with TRBD1. There are 17 residues in the CDR3. CDR1 and CDR2 from the germline V gene are SGHRS and YFSETQ. Losses at the gene ends were 4 bases for V and 8 bases for J; bases not matched to a gene: 13. The CDR3 loop is CASSPRDRGPFQDEQFF. In nucleotides, the CDR3 is TGCGCCAGCAGCCCCCGGGACAGGGGGCCCTTCCAAGATGAGCAGTTCTTC.

The chain links TRBV7-2 to TRBJ2-7; TRBD1 agrees at 7 bases. Trimming took 4 bases from V and 2 from J; bases not matched to a gene: 11. The V gene's germline CDR1 is SGHTA and CDR2 FQGNSA. CDR3 size: 16 residues. CDR3 bases: TGTGCCAGCAGCTCTATTGCCGGGACAGAAACCTACGAGCAGTACTTC. Translated: CASSSIAGTETYEQYF. Variable domain in full (rest from reference TRBV7-2 and TRBJ2-7): GAGVSQSPSNKVTEKGKDVELRCDPISGHTALYWYRQSLGQGLEFLIYFQGNSAPDKSGLPSDRFSAERTGGSVSTLTIQRTQQEDSAVYLCASSSIAGTETYEQYFGPGTRLTVT.

This sequence joins TRBV4-2 and TRBJ2-7; D is unclear. Trimming shortened V by 2 bases and J by 0 bases, and 11 bases separated the two germline ends. This CDR3 is built from 15 residues. Germline CDR1 LGHNA, CDR2 YNFKEQ. The CDR3 DNA sequence: TGTGCCAGCAGCCAAATCGCCTCTAGCTCCTACGAGCAGTACTTC. Protein: CASSQIASSSYEQYF.

The CDR3 nucleotides read TGTGCCAGTAGTACCCCAAGGGGGCGAGGGAACACTGAAGCTTTCTTT. Translation: CASSTPRGRGNTEAFF. The V call is TRBV19, the J call TRBJ1-1, with 7 bases lining up with TRBD1. The CDR3 covers 16 residues. V lost 4 bases and J lost 1; bases outside the gene matches: 9. The germline CDR1 and CDR2 sequences are LNHDA and SQIVND (reference sequence).

The J gene is TRBJ2-2, the V gene TRBV19; 9 bases are shared with TRBD1. The CDR3 length is 17 residues. The germline V gene has CDR1 LNHDA and CDR2 SQIVND (reference sequence). V was pared by 4 bases and J by 1 base, with 7 bases of the junction left unmatched. CDR3 in amino acids: CASSTLRQGGNTGELFF. CDR3 coding DNA: TGTGCCAGTAGTACGCTCCGACAGGGGGGGAACACCGGGGAGCTGTTTTTT.